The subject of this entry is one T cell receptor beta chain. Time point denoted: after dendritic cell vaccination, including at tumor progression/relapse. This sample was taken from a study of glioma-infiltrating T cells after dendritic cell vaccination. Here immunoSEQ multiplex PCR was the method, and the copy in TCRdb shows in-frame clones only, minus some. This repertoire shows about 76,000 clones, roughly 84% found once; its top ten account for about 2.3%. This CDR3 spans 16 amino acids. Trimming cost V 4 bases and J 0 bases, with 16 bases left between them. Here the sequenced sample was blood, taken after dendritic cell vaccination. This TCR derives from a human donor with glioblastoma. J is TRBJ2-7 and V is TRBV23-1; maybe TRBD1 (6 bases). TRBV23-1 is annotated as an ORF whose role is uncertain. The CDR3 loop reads CASSPHIQGSSYEQYF. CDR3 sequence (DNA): TGCGCCAGCAGTCCACACATCCAGGGGAGCTCCTACGAGCAGTACTTC.